This T cell receptor beta chain was identified during a study of blood T cell repertoires in COVID-19. Study summary: Material from acute and convalescent COVID-19 was sourced from the United States, Italy and Spain.

TCRdb's copy holds only in-frame clones and misses some; the assay was immunoSEQ multiplex PCR. The sample carries a few hundred thousand clones, roughly four fifths recorded once. Which cohort a participant joined came from the clinical history participants gave. Trimming removed 2 bases at V and 0 bases at J, with 11 bases between. Germline V gene lookup returns CDR1 MNHEY and CDR2 SVGAGI. This CDR3 region has 16 residues. The rearrangement uses TRBV6-5 and TRBJ1-3; maybe TRBD1 (6 bases). The sequencing input was PBMCs or T cells enriched from blood (not recorded which). The sequence was collected from a man between 25 and 39 years old with acute COVID-19. DNA for the CDR3: TGTGCCAGCAGTTACGGTGACAGGCCCTCTGGAAACACCATATATTTT. It specifies CASSYGDRPSGNTIYF.